This TCR beta chain was obtained from a study of long-term antiretroviral therapy in people with HIV. In the study overall: The 2015 immediate-ART recommendation was preceded by the earliest samples by about a decade. The study, taken as a whole, reports: No data on ART adherence, viral resistance or therapy changes.

Participants living with HIV all received treatment in the United States. Germline V gives CDR1 MNHEY, CDR2 SMNVEV (reference sequence). The V gene lost 5 bases and the J gene lost 3 bases, with 14 bases spanning the gap. The CDR3 totals 14 residues. On this clone itself: The antigen is not known.

The libraries were made with immunoSEQ v3.0 at survey level. Profiled with immunoSEQ multiplex PCR; TCRdb holds only in-frame clones, not every one. The sample includes around 35,000 clones, about 96% of them seen just once. This TCR was recovered from a man between 25 and 39 years old with HIV. The material sequenced was unsorted PBMCs, taken 6.9 years after starting antiretroviral therapy. The chain has TRBV27 and TRBJ2-7, with D possibly being TRBD1 (7 bases). CDR3 DNA sequence: TGTGCCAGCAGTAAGGGGGGACAGCTCTACGAGCAGTACTTC. Translating it yields CASSKGGQLYEQYF.